Listed here are 26 T cell receptor beta chains from one sample, sequenced in a study of brain T cells in children with intractable seizures. Assay used: immunoSEQ multiplex PCR; TCRdb lists only in-frame clones, some missing. The sample consists of 100,000 to 120,000 clones, approximately 94% of them appearing once. This sample comprised peripheral blood, obtained at surgery. The receptors come from a boy in the first two years of life with hemimegalencephaly and intractable seizures.

The count of this clone is one. The chain combines TRBV7-6 with TRBJ2-1; 11 nucleotides agree with TRBD2. V was clipped by 4 bases and J by 10 bases; unmatched bases: 9. The CDR3 has 15 residues. The germline CDR1 and CDR2 sequences are SGHVS and FNYEAQ. CDR3 nucleotide sequence: TGTGCCAGCAGCTCAGGGACTAGCGGACTAAGGGAGCAGTTCTTC. Protein: CASSSGTSGLREQFF.

The chain has TRBV5-1 and TRBJ1-5; TRBD1 agrees at 7 bases. This CDR3 contains 13 residues. Germline assignment: CDR1 SGHRS and CDR2 YFSETQ. V lost 4 bases and J lost 5; bases outside the gene matches: 3. The CDR3 sequence is CASSTDRDQPQHF. Written as DNA, the CDR3 is TGCGCCAGCAGCACCGACAGGGATCAGCCCCAGCATTTT.

The chain carries TRBV15 and TRBJ1-1; the D gene is possibly TRBD1 (6 bases). Germline V gives CDR1 LNHNV, CDR2 YYDKDF (reference sequence). Trimming shortened V by 3 bases and J by 1 base, and 12 bases separated the two germline ends. There are 15 residues in the CDR3. CDR3 amino acids: CATSRGGGPNTEAFF. In DNA form, the CDR3 reads TGTGCCACCAGCAGGGGAGGGGGTCCGAACACTGAAGCTTTCTTT.

The chain carries TRBV4-1 and TRBJ2-2; tentatively, D is TRBD2 (5 bases). V gave up 4 bases and J gave up 1 base, with 19 bases separating them. Germline V gene lookup returns CDR1 MGHRA and CDR2 YSYEKL. CDR3 length equals 18 residues. The CDR3 here is CASSREIGGPRNTGELFF. CDR3 DNA: TGCGCCAGCAGCCGAGAGATCGGCGGGCCTAGGAACACCGGGGAGCTGTTTTTT.

The chain's CDR3 is CASSAGTPTYEQYF. The CDR3 DNA follows: TGTGCCAGCAGCGCCGGGACACCAACTTACGAGCAGTACTTC. The chain uses TRBV5-5 and TRBJ2-7; possibly TRBD1 for D (6 bases). Germline CDR1 reads SGHKS; CDR2 reads YYEKEE (reference sequence). V lost 4 bases, J lost 4 bases, and 15 bases lay in between. The length of the CDR3 is 14 residues.

The V gene is TRBV28, the J gene TRBJ1-5, with no clear D. Germline CDR1 and CDR2: MDHEN and SYDVKM. V was clipped by 4 bases and J by 5 bases, with 6 bases between them. The CDR3 length is 12 residues. The CDR3 nucleotides read TGTGCCAGCAGTTCAAGCTATCAGCCCCAGCATTTT. It yields the protein CASSSSYQPQHF.

This clone was counted a single time. The V call is TRBV15, the J call TRBJ2-7, with D hard to call. Trimming left V 0 bases short and J 2 bases short, with 8 bases between. The CDR3 has 14 residues. Germline V gives CDR1 LNHNV, CDR2 YYDKDF (reference sequence). The CDR3 bases are TGTGCCACCAGCAGAGACCTTTCAACCTACGAGCAGTACTTC. Translation gives CATSRDLSTYEQYF.

The J gene is TRBJ2-1, the V gene TRBV2, with a possible D match to TRBD2 (5 bases). V was pared by 7 bases and J by 11 bases, with 21 bases between. Germline CDR1 and CDR2: SNHLY and FYNNEI. This CDR3 contains 14 residues. CDR3 coding DNA: TGTGCCAGCATTACCGGAGGCGTCTCGGTTAAGCAGTTCTTC. Amino acids: CASITGGVSVKQFF.

The CDR3 DNA is TGTGCCAGCAGTTATAGCGGCGACCCTTTCTTC. Protein sequence: CASSYSGDPFF. The rearrangement uses TRBV11-2 and TRBJ2-1; D might be TRBD2 (6 bases). Trimming removed 6 bases at V and 16 bases at J, with 16 bases between. Germline loops: CDR1 SGHAT, CDR2 FQNNGV. This CDR3 is 11 amino acids long.

The chain uses TRBV11-3 and TRBJ2-1; D is uncertain. V was shortened by 0 bases and J by 1 base, with 7 bases between the two germline ends. This CDR3 is built from 15 residues. CDR1 is SGHNT, CDR2 YENEEA, per germline. Here the CDR3 DNA reads TGTGCCAGCAGCTTAGAGCCAGGTTCCTACAATGAGCAGTTCTTC. Its protein product is CASSLEPGSYNEQFF.

The genes are TRBV11-2 and TRBJ2-1, with D possibly matching TRBD1 (5 bases). The CDR3 loop spans 16 amino acids. Germline CDR1 and CDR2: SGHAT and FQNNGV. The V end lost 1 base, the J end lost 2 bases, and 12 bases lay between the germline ends. Here the CDR3 DNA reads TGTGCCAGCAGCTTAGGGGTCAGGGCCCCCTACAATGAGCAGTTCTTC. Its translation: CASSLGVRAPYNEQFF.

The CDR3 DNA reads TGTGCCAGCAGTGAAGGGGACGCGACAGAGCAGTTCTTC. Protein sequence: CASSEGDATEQFF. V is TRBV6-4 and J is TRBJ2-1; D tentatively fits TRBD1 or TRBD2 (5 bases each). V lost 3 bases, J lost 10 bases, and 13 bases lay in between. CDR1 and CDR2 from the germline V gene are MRHNA and SNTAGT. This CDR3 is 13 amino acids long.

For the CDR3, the DNA is TGTGCCAGCAGCTTAGATCCCGACTACGAGCAGTACTTC. Its translation: CASSLDPDYEQYF. The chain couples TRBV11-2 to TRBJ2-7; no reliable D call. V dropped 0 bases and J dropped 3 bases, with 6 bases sitting between them. Germline V gives CDR1 SGHAT, CDR2 FQNNGV. This CDR3 has 13 amino acids. The full variable domain, completed using reference TRBV11-2 and TRBJ2-7, is EAGVAQSPRYKIIEKRQSVAFWCNPISGHATLYWYQQILGQGPKLLIQFQNNGVVDDSQLPKDRFSAERLKGVDSTLKIQPAKLEDSAVYLCASSLDPDYEQYFGPGTRLTVT.

This chain uses TRBV7-2 with TRBJ1-2; 7 nucleotides match TRBD1. The germline V gene has CDR1 SGHTA and CDR2 FQGNSA. Germline trimming cut 1 base from V and 6 bases from J; bases unmatched to any gene: 14. This CDR3 region has 17 residues. The CDR3 loop reads CASSLDPFGRGMDGYTF. In DNA form, the CDR3 reads TGTGCCAGCAGCTTAGACCCGTTTGGCAGGGGGATGGATGGCTACACCTTC.

The chain employs TRBV14 and TRBJ2-1; a weak D match, TRBD2 (6 bases). The CDR3 is made up of 13 amino acids. CDR1 is SGHDN and CDR2 is FVKESK in the germline V gene. V gave up 4 bases and J gave up 9 bases, with 13 bases separating them. The CDR3 spells CASSPERVVEQFF. For the CDR3, the DNA is TGTGCCAGCAGCCCAGAGCGGGTGGTTGAGCAGTTCTTC.

The chain is built from TRBV19 and TRBJ2-6, with 7 bases fitting TRBD1. The CDR3 is 20 residues long. Germline CDR1 is LNHDA and CDR2 is SQIVND (reference sequence). V shed 3 bases and J 0 bases; nucleotides not matched to a gene: 14. The CDR3 bases are TGTGCCAGTAGTATTACAGGGGTTTTGGTGGGAAGCTCTGGGGCCAACGTCCTGACTTTC. Translating gives CASSITGVLVGSSGANVLTF.

The chain links TRBV28 to TRBJ1-2; the match to TRBD1 covers 7 bases. V shed 1 base and J 8 bases; nucleotides not matched to a gene: 10. The CDR3 covers 15 residues. Germline V gene sequence: CDR1 MDHEN, CDR2 SYDVKM. The CDR3 is CASSLYAPTGLGYTF. CDR3 nucleotide sequence: TGTGCCAGCAGTTTATACGCCCCGACAGGGCTGGGCTACACCTTC.

The chain employs TRBV28 and TRBJ2-6; D is ambiguous. V shed 3 bases and J shed 0 bases, with 9 bases lying between them. The CDR3 has 16 residues. In germline, CDR1 is MDHEN, CDR2 SYDVKM. This CDR3 reads CASSLRSNSGANVLTF. CDR3 sequence (DNA): TGTGCCAGCAGTTTGAGATCAAACTCTGGGGCCAACGTCCTGACTTTC.

The chain employs TRBV5-1 and TRBJ2-3; perhaps TRBD2 as D (6 bases). V lost 4 bases and J 6 bases, leaving 15 bases between the germline ends. CDR3 length equals 14 residues. Germline lookup yields CDR1 SGHRS and CDR2 YFSETQ. The chain's CDR3 is CASSAGGSMDTQYF. CDR3 sequence (DNA): TGCGCCAGCAGCGCAGGAGGGAGCATGGATACGCAGTATTTT.

V gene TRBV28 combines with J gene TRBJ2-3; possibly TRBD2 for D (5 bases). V dropped 4 bases and J dropped 2 bases, with 10 bases sitting between them. Per the germline V gene, CDR1 is MDHEN and CDR2 is SYDVKM. CDR3 length equals 14 residues. The CDR3 DNA reads as TGTGCCAGCAGTTCGACTACCCTCACAGATACGCAGTATTTT. It encodes CASSSTTLTDTQYF.

This sequence joins TRBV3-1 (or the pseudogene TRBV3-2) and TRBJ1-5; D not resolved. The CDR3 totals 14 residues. Germline values: CDR1 LGHDT, CDR2 YNNKEL (reference sequence). The V gene lost 4 bases and the J gene lost 8 bases, with 15 bases spanning the gap. The CDR3 is CASSPLGRFEPQHF. The CDR3 region has the DNA TGTGCCAGCAGCCCCTTAGGCCGGTTTGAGCCCCAGCATTTT.

The chain is built from TRBV27 and TRBJ1-1, with TRBD1 as a possible D gene (5 bases). V gave up 5 bases and J gave up 6 bases, with 16 bases separating them. This CDR3 has 14 amino acids. CDR1 MNHEY and CDR2 SMNVEV come from the germline V gene (reference sequence). CDR3 sequence (DNA): TGTGCCAGCAGTCGCGGGGGGAGGGTCGCTGAAGCTTTCTTT. Amino acids: CASSRGGRVAEAFF.

The chain links TRBV6-2 or TRBV6-3 to TRBJ2-2; 8 nucleotides agree with TRBD1. CDR3 length: 14 amino acids. Germline CDR1 reads MNHEY; CDR2 reads SVGEGT. V lost 2 bases and J lost 6; bases outside the gene matches: 2. CDR3 loop: CASSYGTGSGELFF. As DNA, the CDR3 is TGTGCCAGCAGTTACGGGACAGGATCCGGGGAGCTGTTTTTT.

The chain has TRBV4-2 and TRBJ2-7; D is ambiguous. Trimming removed 0 bases at V and 3 bases at J, with 12 bases between. This CDR3 is built from 15 residues. Germline V CDR1 and CDR2: LGHNA, YNFKEQ. CDR3 loop: CASSQDPNRRYEQYF. The DNA of the CDR3 is TGTGCCAGCAGCCAAGATCCTAACAGACGCTACGAGCAGTACTTC.

The table lists this clone with a count of one. CDR3 in amino acids: CASSLRLDTEAFF. In nucleotides, the CDR3 is TGTGCCAGCAGCCTTCGGCTCGACACTGAAGCTTTCTTT. The chain carries TRBV7-3 and TRBJ1-1, with D unresolved. The CDR3 covers 13 residues. Germline V gene data show CDR1 as SGHTA and CDR2 as FQGTGA. V was pared by 5 bases and J by 3 bases, with 10 bases between.

As for this clone: The sample contains more than one DNA sequence encoding this CDR3. The V and J genes are TRBV27 and TRBJ2-7; D gene ambiguous. Germline assignment: CDR1 MNHEY and CDR2 SMNVEV (reference sequence). The CDR3 is made up of 13 amino acids. V lost 2 bases to trimming and J lost 2 bases, with 7 bases between them. CDR3 sequence reads: CASSLTGTYEQYF. CDR3 in DNA: TGTGCCAGCAGTTTAACGGGCACCTACGAGCAGTACTTC.